Each of the 25 T cell receptor beta chains below was sequenced from the same sample in a study of blood T cell repertoires in COVID-19. Sequencing was performed with immunoSEQ multiplex PCR; in TCRdb, only in-frame clones are kept and a portion is missing. The sample holds about 120,000 clones, around 89% seen once. Sample: peripheral blood. All receptors come from a woman aged 55-75 years with COVID-19, enrolled during active disease.

Only one count was recorded for this clone. The rearrangement joins TRBV4-1 to TRBJ1-1, with TRBD1 matching over 7 bases. The ends lost 2 bases at V and 0 bases at J; junction bases unmatched: 9. CDR3 length: 17 residues. Germline CDR1 MGHRA, CDR2 YSYEKL. This chain's CDR3 is CASSQLGQDFLNTEAFF. The CDR3 DNA is TGCGCCAGCAGCCAACTAGGACAGGACTTCCTGAACACTGAAGCTTTCTTT.

CDR3 sequence (DNA): TGTGCCAGCAGCTCCGGACAGAACAGTAATTCACCCCTCCACTTT. Translation: CASSSGQNSNSPLHF. The chain uses TRBV9 and TRBJ1-6; tentatively, D is TRBD1 (6 bases). Trimming left V 4 bases short and J 6 bases short, with 14 bases between. This CDR3 has 15 amino acids. In germline, CDR1 is SGDLS, CDR2 YYNGEE.

The chain recombines TRBV5-8 with TRBJ1-5, with D perhaps matching TRBD1 (5 bases). CDR3 length equals 15 residues. Deletions cut 3 bases from V and 7 bases from J, with 17 bases between. From germline, CDR1 is SGHTS and CDR2 YDEGEE. CDR3 nucleotide sequence: TGTGCCAGCAGCTCAATCCCAGGGTCCGGGCAGCCCCAGCATTTT. Amino acids: CASSSIPGSGQPQHF. Combining the CDR3 with reference TRBV5-8 and TRBJ1-5 gives the whole variable domain EAGVTQSPTHLIKTRGQQATLRCSPISGHTSVYWYQQALGLGLQFLLWYDEGEERNRGNFPPRFSGRQFPNYSSELNVNALELEDSALYLCASSSIPGSGQPQHFGDGTRLSIL.

The gene calls are TRBV18 and TRBJ2-5; D is unclear. This CDR3 comprises 14 residues. The V and J ends lost 1 base and 4 bases respectively, with 10 bases between them. The germline gives CDR1 KGHSH, CDR2 LQKENI. This chain's CDR3 is CASSPLTGLETQYF. DNA for the CDR3: TGTGCCAGCTCACCACTGACGGGTTTAGAGACCCAGTACTTC.

On this clone itself: Other DNA sequences in this specimen translate into the identical CDR3. V is TRBV6-5 and J is TRBJ1-1; 7 nucleotides agree with TRBD1. The CDR3 totals 14 residues. The trim removed 6 bases at V and 1 base at J, leaving 5 bases unmatched. CDR1 MNHEY and CDR2 SVGAGI come from the germline V gene. CDR3 in DNA: TGTGCCAGCAGAGCGACAGGGCGGAACACTGAAGCTTTCTTT. Translation gives CASRATGRNTEAFF.

The rearrangement joins TRBV7-2 to TRBJ1-4; possibly TRBD1 for D (5 bases). V was pared by 2 bases and J by 5 bases, with 12 bases between. Germline V gives CDR1 SGHTA, CDR2 FQGNSA. The CDR3 is 15 residues long. The CDR3 bases are TGTGCCAGCAGCTTATCCGGGGGGGAGAATGAAAAACTGTTTTTT. Translation gives CASSLSGGENEKLFF. Combining the CDR3 with reference TRBV7-2 and TRBJ1-4 gives the whole variable domain GAGVSQSPSNKVTEKGKDVELRCDPISGHTALYWYRQSLGQGLEFLIYFQGNSAPDKSGLPSDRFSAERTGGSVSTLTIQRTQQEDSAVYLCASSLSGGENEKLFFGSGTQLSVL.

The rearrangement joins TRBV5-1 to TRBJ1-1; D unclear. Germline values: CDR1 SGHRS, CDR2 YFSETQ. Trimming cost V 0 bases and J 5 bases, with 11 bases left between them. The CDR3 spans 14 residues. The DNA of the CDR3 is TGCGCCAGCAGCTTGGCGGCAGGAACGACTGAAGCTTTCTTT. Residues: CASSLAAGTTEAFF.

The rearrangement links TRBV28 to TRBJ2-7; 9 bases line up with TRBD2. This CDR3 region has 14 residues. V was clipped by 3 bases and J by 0 bases; unmatched bases: 0. Germline V CDR1 and CDR2: MDHEN, SYDVKM. The CDR3 loop is CASSLGLASYEQYF. For the CDR3, the DNA is TGTGCCAGCAGTTTGGGACTAGCCTCCTACGAGCAGTACTTC.

CDR3: CASSSKRVIYGYTF. The DNA for the CDR3 is TGTGCCAGCAGCTCAAAGCGGGTTATCTATGGCTACACCTTC. V usage is TRBV5-6 and J usage is TRBJ1-2, with D hard to call. The CDR3 runs 14 residues. Germline V gene lookup returns CDR1 SGHDT and CDR2 YYEEEE. Trimming took 3 bases from V and 4 from J, leaving 13 bases between them.

The chain couples TRBV7-2 to TRBJ1-2; 7 bases match TRBD1. CDR1 and CDR2 (germline): SGHTA, FQGNSA. The CDR3 contains 15 residues. V lost 7 bases to trimming and J lost 5 bases; unmatched junction nucleotides: 13. In DNA form, the CDR3 reads TGTGCCAGCACCCTAACACAGGGGTCAGGATATGGCTACACCTTC. Translation gives CASTLTQGSGYGYTF. Looking up the rest from reference TRBV7-2 and TRBJ1-2 gives the full variable domain: GAGVSQSPSNKVTEKGKDVELRCDPISGHTALYWYRQSLGQGLEFLIYFQGNSAPDKSGLPSDRFSAERTGGSVSTLTIQRTQQEDSAVYLCASTLTQGSGYGYTFGSGTRLTVV.

The V call is TRBV6-6, the J call TRBJ2-2; D is unclear. V was clipped by 10 bases and J by 7 bases, with 16 bases between them. CDR1 is MNHNY and CDR2 is SVGAGI in the germline V gene (reference sequence). The CDR3 covers 13 residues. CDR3 coding DNA: TGTGCCACCAAGCTAGTTTTTAGCGGGGAGCTGTTTTTT. Protein sequence: CATKLVFSGELFF.

The chain uses TRBV7-2 and TRBJ1-5, with D hard to call. CDR3 length: 12 amino acids. Germline values: CDR1 SGHTA, CDR2 FQGNSA. V dropped 5 bases and J dropped 7 bases, with 9 bases sitting between them. The CDR3 bases are TGTGCCAGCAGCCATGTGGGCCAGCCCCAGCATTTT. This codes for CASSHVGQPQHF.

The chain is built from TRBV19 and TRBJ2-3; D gene uncertain. This CDR3 spans 15 amino acids. The germline V gene has CDR1 LNHDA and CDR2 SQIVND (reference sequence). V lost 5 bases to trimming and J lost 0 bases, with 12 bases between them. The CDR3 nucleotides read TGTGCCAGTAGTCGCCCAACTGCTAGCACAGATACGCAGTATTTT. Translation gives CASSRPTASTDTQYF.

Only one count was recorded for this clone. V and J are TRBV6-2 or TRBV6-3 and TRBJ1-6; 7 bases fit TRBD1. CDR1 MNHEY and CDR2 SVGEGT come from the germline V gene. The CDR3 totals 16 residues. V lost 0 bases and J lost 6; bases outside the gene matches: 5. DNA of the CDR3: TGTGCCAGCAGTTACTCCGGACAGGTTGCTAATTCACCCCTCCACTTT. Residues: CASSYSGQVANSPLHF.

This chain uses TRBV2 with TRBJ1-3; 7 bases agree with TRBD1. CDR3 size: 15 residues. After removal of 4 bases from V and 3 bases from J, the junction contained 6 bases not matched to a gene. Germline V gene data show CDR1 as SNHLY and CDR2 as FYNNEI. The CDR3 DNA reads TGTGCCAGCAGTGTACTCGGGGACAGTGGAAACACCATATATTTT. Protein sequence: CASSVLGDSGNTIYF.

The chain combines TRBV24-1 with TRBJ1-2, with a possible D match to TRBD1 (5 bases). This CDR3 comprises 13 residues. V lost 3 bases and J 8 bases, leaving 12 bases between the germline ends. CDR1 KGHDR and CDR2 SFDVKD come from the germline V gene. The CDR3 DNA sequence: TGTGCCACCAGTGATCGGAGGGGCGCGGGCTACACCTTC. Its protein is CATSDRRGAGYTF.

The chain couples TRBV5-6 to TRBJ2-7; TRBD1 matches at 11 bases. The CDR3 length is 17 residues. Looked up from germline, CDR1 is SGHDT and CDR2 is YYEEEE. With V trimmed by 4 bases and J by 2 bases, 11 bases remained unmatched. CDR3 region: CASSRGRGTGGPYEQYF. CDR3 sequence (DNA): TGTGCCAGCAGCCGAGGGCGCGGGACAGGGGGACCCTACGAGCAGTACTTC.

The chain links TRBV3-1 (or the pseudogene TRBV3-2) to TRBJ2-5; perhaps TRBD1 as D (6 bases). Germline CDR1 reads LGHDT; CDR2 reads YNNKEL (reference sequence). CDR3 length: 15 residues. V was pared by 2 bases and J by 1 base, with 11 bases between. In nucleotides, the CDR3 is TGTGCCAGCAGCCAAACGAGGGGGACCCAAGAGACCCAGTACTTC. This encodes CASSQTRGTQETQYF.

Details on this clone: Other DNA sequences in the sample encode the same CDR3. CDR3 sequence (DNA): TGTGCCAGCACGAGACGGGCCCTATACAGGGGTGAAGCTAACTATGGCTACACCTTC. Its protein product is CASTRRALYRGEANYGYTF. V usage is TRBV27 and J usage is TRBJ1-2, with TRBD1 matching over 7 bases. V trimming: 7 bases; J trimming: 0 bases; junction bases outside the gene matches: 20. Germline-derived CDR1 and CDR2 are MNHEY and SMNVEV (reference sequence). This CDR3 is 19 amino acids long.

The rearrangement uses TRBV7-2 and TRBJ1-2, with D tentatively TRBD1 (5 bases). V was clipped by 3 bases and J by 4 bases, with 12 bases between them. Germline lookup yields CDR1 SGHTA and CDR2 FQGNSA. This CDR3 contains 14 residues. This chain's CDR3 is CASSFRQPSYGYTF. The CDR3 nucleotides read TGTGCCAGCAGCTTTCGACAGCCCTCCTATGGCTACACCTTC.

This chain connects TRBV5-4 to TRBJ2-5; maybe TRBD1 (7 bases). The germline V and J ends were trimmed by 3 bases and 5 bases, with 20 bases remaining between them. The germline V gene has CDR1 SGHNT and CDR2 YYREEE (reference sequence). This CDR3 has 16 residues. The CDR3 sequence: CASSSRTGGPGETQYF. The CDR3 bases are TGTGCCAGCAGCTCCCGGACAGGAGGGCCGGGGGAGACCCAGTACTTC.

The rearrangement joins TRBV27 to TRBJ2-7, with a tentative D call TRBD2 (7 bases). Germline values: CDR1 MNHEY, CDR2 SMNVEV (reference sequence). The CDR3 is 15 residues long. Trimming shortened V by 7 bases and J by 3 bases, and 19 bases separated the two germline ends. The CDR3 protein is CASTQRGGARYEQYF. CDR3 DNA sequence: TGTGCCAGCACTCAACGAGGGGGGGCGCGCTACGAGCAGTACTTC.

The genes are TRBV3-1 (or the pseudogene TRBV3-2) and TRBJ1-3, with 8 bases identical to TRBD1. V lost 1 base to trimming and J lost 4 bases; unmatched junction nucleotides: 3. CDR1 is LGHDT, CDR2 YNNKEL, per germline (reference sequence). The CDR3 covers 15 residues. The CDR3 loop reads CASSQGTGSGNTIYF. In DNA form, the CDR3 reads TGTGCCAGCAGCCAAGGGACAGGGTCAGGAAACACCATATATTTT.

This chain connects TRBV11-2 to TRBJ1-1; 8 positions agree with TRBD1. Per the germline V gene, CDR1 is SGHAT and CDR2 is FQNNGV. The CDR3 has 14 residues. Germline trimming cut 6 bases from V and 2 bases from J; bases unmatched to any gene: 5. The CDR3 here is CASSRTGSNTEAFF. The CDR3, as DNA: TGTGCCAGCAGTCGGACAGGGAGTAACACTGAAGCTTTCTTT.

V is TRBV4-3 and J is TRBJ1-5; no clear D. V lost 0 bases and J 0 bases, leaving 12 bases between the germline ends. Germline values: CDR1 LGHNA, CDR2 YSLEER. The CDR3 is made up of 17 amino acids. The CDR3, as DNA: TGCGCCAGCAGCCAAGACGAAGAGGAGGATAGCAATCAGCCCCAGCATTTT. Protein product: CASSQDEEEDSNQPQHF.